The present T cell receptor (beta chain) was sequenced within a study of T cells after yellow fever vaccination. General study points: The booster saw the reappearance of most primary-vaccination clones (about 95% CD4, about 85% CD8). Some clonotypes, a small share, were shared between CD4 and CD8 compartments.

This clonotype was detected many times. As yet, its antigen is unknown. Germline values: CDR1 KGHSH, CDR2 LQKENI. CDR3 size: 14 residues. V lost 3 bases and J lost 6; bases outside the gene matches: 6. 5'RACE template switching generated TCR cDNA, adding a universal primer site and UMIs. TCRdb fed the 5' RACE reads into MiXCR, producing one record per CDR3 protein. The table has approximately 550,000 distinct CDR3 sequences, 19% seen once; the top ten hold about 13%. This receptor was obtained from a man aged 25-45 years who received the YFV17D yellow fever vaccine. The V call is TRBV18, the J call TRBJ2-3; TRBD2 aligns across 7 bases. The sample was PBMCs, taken 15 days after the yellow fever booster vaccination. Written as DNA, the CDR3 is TGTGCCAGCTCACCGACTAGCCTTAGGGATACGCAGTATTTT. Amino acids: CASSPTSLRDTQYF.